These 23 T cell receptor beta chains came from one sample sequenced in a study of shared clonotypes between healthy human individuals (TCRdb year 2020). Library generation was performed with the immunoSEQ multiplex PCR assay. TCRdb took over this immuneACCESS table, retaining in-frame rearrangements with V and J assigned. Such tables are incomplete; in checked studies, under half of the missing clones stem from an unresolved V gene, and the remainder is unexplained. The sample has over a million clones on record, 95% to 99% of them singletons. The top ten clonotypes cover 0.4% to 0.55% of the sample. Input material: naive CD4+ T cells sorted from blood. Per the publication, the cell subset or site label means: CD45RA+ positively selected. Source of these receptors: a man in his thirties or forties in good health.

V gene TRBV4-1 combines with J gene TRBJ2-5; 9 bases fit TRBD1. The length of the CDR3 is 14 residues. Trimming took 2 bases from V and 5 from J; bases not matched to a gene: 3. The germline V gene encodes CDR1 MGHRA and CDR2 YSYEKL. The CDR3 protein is CASSQRTGVETQYF. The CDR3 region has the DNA TGCGCCAGCAGCCAACGGACAGGGGTGGAGACCCAGTACTTC.

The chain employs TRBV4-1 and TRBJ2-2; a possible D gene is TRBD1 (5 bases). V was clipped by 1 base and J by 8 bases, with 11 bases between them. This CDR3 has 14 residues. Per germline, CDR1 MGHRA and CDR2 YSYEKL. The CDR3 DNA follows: TGCGCCAGCAGCCAAGTGGGGCCTGCAGGGGAGCTGTTTTTT. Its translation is CASSQVGPAGELFF.

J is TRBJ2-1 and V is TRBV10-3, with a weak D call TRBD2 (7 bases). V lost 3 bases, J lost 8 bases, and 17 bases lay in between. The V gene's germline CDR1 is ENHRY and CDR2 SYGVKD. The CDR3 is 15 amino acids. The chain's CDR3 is CAISDTNRGGDEQFF. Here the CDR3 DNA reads TGTGCCATCAGTGACACAAACCGAGGGGGGGATGAGCAGTTCTTC.

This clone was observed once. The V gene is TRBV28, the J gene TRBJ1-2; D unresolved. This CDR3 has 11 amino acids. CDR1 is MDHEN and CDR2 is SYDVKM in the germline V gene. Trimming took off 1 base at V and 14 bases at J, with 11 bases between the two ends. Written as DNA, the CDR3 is TGTGCCAGCAGTTTATCAGGAACGGAAACCTTC. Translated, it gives CASSLSGTETF.

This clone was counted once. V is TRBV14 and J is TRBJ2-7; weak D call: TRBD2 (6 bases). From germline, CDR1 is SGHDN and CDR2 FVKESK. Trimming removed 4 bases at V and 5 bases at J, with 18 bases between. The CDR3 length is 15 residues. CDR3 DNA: TGTGCCAGCAGCCTTTCCGGGACCGCGGGGCACGAGCAGTACTTC. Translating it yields CASSLSGTAGHEQYF.

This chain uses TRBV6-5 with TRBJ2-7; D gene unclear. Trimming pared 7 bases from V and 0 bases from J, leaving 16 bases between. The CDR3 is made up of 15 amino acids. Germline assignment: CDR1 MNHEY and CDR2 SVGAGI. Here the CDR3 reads CASTFKGQSSYEQYF. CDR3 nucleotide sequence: TGTGCCAGCACCTTTAAGGGTCAGAGCTCCTACGAGCAGTACTTC.

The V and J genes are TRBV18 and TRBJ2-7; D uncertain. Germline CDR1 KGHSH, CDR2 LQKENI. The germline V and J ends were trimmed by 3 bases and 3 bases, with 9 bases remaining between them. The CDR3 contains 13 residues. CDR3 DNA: TGTGCCAGCTCACCCGGTTTTAACTACGAGCAGTACTTC. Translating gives CASSPGFNYEQYF.

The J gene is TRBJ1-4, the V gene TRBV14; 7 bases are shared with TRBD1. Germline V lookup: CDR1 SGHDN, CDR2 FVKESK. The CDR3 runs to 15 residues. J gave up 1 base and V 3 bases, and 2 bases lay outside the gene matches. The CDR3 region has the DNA TGTGCCAGCAGCCATAACAGGGGAACTAATGAAAAACTGTTTTTT. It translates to CASSHNRGTNEKLFF.

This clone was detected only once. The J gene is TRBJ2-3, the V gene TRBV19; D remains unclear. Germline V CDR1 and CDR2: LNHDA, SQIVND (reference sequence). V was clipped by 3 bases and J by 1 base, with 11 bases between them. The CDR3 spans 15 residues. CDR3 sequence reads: CASSIFRAGTDTQYF. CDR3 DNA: TGTGCCAGTAGTATCTTTCGGGCGGGCACAGATACGCAGTATTTT. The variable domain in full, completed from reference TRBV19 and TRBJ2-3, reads DGGITQSPKYLFRKEGQNVTLSCEQNLNHDAMYWYRQDPGQGLRLIYYSQIVNDFQKGDIAEGYSVSREKKESFPLTVTSAQKNPTAFYLCASSIFRAGTDTQYFGPGTRLTVL.

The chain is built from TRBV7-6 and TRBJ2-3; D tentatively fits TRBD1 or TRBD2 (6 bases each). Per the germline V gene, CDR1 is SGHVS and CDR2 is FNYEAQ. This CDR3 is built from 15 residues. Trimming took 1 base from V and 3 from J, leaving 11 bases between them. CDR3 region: CASSLGIGGTDTQYF. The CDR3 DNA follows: TGTGCCAGCAGCTTAGGAATAGGGGGGACAGATACGCAGTATTTT.

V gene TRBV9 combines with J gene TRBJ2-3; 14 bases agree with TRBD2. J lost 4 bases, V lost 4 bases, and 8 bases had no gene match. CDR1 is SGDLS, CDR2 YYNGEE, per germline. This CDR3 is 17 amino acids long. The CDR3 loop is CASSPHGLAGGSDTQYF. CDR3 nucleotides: TGTGCCAGCAGCCCTCACGGACTAGCGGGAGGTTCAGATACGCAGTATTTT.

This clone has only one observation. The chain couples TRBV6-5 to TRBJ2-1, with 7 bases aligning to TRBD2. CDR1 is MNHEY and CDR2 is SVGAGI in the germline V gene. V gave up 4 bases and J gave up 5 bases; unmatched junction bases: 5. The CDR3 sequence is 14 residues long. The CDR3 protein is CASSLGRGNNEQFF. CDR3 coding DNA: TGTGCCAGCAGTTTGGGGCGGGGGAACAATGAGCAGTTCTTC.

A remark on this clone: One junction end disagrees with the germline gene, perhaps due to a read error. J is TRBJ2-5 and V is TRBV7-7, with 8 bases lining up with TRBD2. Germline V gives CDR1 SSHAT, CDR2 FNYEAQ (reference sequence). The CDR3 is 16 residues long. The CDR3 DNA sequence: TGTGCTAGCAGCGCCGGCGGTGCCCTAGCGGGAGAGACCCAGTACTTC. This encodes CASSAGGALAGETQYF.

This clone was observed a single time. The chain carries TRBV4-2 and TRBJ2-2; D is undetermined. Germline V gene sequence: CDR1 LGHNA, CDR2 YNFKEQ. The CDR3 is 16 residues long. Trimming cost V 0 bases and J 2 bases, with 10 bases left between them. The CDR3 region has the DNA TGTGCCAGCAGCCAAGAGGCAGGCGGAAACACCGGGGAGCTGTTTTTT. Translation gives CASSQEAGGNTGELFF.

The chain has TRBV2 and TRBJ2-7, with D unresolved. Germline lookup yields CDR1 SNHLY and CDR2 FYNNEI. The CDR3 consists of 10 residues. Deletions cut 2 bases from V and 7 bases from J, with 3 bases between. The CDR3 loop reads CASSEMEQYF. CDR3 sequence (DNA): TGTGCCAGCAGTGAAATGGAGCAGTACTTC.

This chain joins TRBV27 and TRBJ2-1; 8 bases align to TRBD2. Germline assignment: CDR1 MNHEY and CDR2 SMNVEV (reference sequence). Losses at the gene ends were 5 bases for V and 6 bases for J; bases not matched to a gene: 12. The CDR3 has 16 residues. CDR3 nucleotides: TGTGCCAGCAGTCGGCCCGGGACTAGTAAATCCAATGAGCAGTTCTTC. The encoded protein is CASSRPGTSKSNEQFF.

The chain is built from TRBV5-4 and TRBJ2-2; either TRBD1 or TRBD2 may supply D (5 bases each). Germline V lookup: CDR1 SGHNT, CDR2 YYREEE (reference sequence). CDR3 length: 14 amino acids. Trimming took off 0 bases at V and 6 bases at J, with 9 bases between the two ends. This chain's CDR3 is CASSLAMGAGELFF. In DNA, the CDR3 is TGTGCCAGCAGCTTGGCCATGGGGGCCGGGGAGCTGTTTTTT.

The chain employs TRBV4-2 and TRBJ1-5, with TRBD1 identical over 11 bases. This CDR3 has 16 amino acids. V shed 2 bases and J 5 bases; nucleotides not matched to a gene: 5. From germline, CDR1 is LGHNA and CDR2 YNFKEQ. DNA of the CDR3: TGTGCCAGCAGCCAAAGGTGGGACAGGGGGGATCAGCCCCAGCATTTT. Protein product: CASSQRWDRGDQPQHF.

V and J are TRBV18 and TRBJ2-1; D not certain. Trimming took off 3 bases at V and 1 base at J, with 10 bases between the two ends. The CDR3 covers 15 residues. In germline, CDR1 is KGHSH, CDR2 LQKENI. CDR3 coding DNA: TGTGCCAGCTCACCGGAAGGGTATTCCTACAATGAGCAGTTCTTC. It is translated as CASSPEGYSYNEQFF.

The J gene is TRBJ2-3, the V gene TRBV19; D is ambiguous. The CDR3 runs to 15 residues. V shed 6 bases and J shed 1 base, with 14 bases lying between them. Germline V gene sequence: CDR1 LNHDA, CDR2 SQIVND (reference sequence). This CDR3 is CASSHGGAGTDTQYF. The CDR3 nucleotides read TGTGCCAGTAGCCACGGTGGCGCGGGCACAGATACGCAGTATTTT.

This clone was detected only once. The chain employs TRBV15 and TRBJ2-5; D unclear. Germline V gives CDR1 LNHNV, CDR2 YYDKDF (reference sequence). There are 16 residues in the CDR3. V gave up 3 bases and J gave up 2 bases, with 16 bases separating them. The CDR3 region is CATSSSLWRQQETQYF. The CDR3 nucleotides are TGTGCCACCAGCAGTTCACTCTGGCGACAACAAGAGACCCAGTACTTC.

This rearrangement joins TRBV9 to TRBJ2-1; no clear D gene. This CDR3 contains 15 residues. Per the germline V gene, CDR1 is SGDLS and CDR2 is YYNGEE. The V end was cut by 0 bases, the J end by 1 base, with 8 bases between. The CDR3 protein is CASSVGSFSYNEQFF. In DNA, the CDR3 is TGTGCCAGCAGCGTAGGCTCGTTTTCCTACAATGAGCAGTTCTTC.

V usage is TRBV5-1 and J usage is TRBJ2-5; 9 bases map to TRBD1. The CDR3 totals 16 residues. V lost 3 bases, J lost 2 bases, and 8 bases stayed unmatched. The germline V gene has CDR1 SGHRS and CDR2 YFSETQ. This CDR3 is CASSYGSTGGQETQYF. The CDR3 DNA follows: TGCGCCAGCAGCTATGGGTCGACAGGGGGACAAGAGACCCAGTACTTC.